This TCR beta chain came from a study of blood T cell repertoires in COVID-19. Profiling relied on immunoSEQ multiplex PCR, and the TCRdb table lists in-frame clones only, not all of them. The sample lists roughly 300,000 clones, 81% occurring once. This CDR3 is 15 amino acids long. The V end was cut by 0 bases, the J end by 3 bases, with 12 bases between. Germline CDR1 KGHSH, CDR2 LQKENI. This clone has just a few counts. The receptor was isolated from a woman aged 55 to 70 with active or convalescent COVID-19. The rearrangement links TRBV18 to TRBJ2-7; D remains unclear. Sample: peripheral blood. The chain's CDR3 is CASSPPADKYYEQYF. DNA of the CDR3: TGTGCCAGCTCACCACCGGCCGATAAGTACTACGAGCAGTACTTC.